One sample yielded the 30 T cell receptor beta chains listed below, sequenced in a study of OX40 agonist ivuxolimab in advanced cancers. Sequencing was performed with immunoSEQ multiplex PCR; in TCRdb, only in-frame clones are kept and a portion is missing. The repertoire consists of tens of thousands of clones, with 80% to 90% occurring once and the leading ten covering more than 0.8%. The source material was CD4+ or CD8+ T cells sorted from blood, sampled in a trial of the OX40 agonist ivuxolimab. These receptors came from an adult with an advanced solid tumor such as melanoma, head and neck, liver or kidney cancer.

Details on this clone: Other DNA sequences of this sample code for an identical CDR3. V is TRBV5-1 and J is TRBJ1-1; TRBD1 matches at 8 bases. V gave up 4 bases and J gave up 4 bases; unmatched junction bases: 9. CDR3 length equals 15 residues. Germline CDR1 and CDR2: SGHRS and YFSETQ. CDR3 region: CASSVAGQGGTEAFF. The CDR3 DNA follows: TGCGCCAGCAGCGTGGCAGGACAGGGAGGCACTGAAGCTTTCTTT.

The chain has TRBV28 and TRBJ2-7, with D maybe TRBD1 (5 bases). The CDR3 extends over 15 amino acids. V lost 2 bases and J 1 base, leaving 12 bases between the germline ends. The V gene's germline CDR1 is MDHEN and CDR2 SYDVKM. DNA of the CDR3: TGTGCCAGCAGTTTACCCGCAGGGCAATCCTACGAGCAGTACTTC. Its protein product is CASSLPAGQSYEQYF.

CDR3 region: CASRRGRWSSPLHF. The CDR3 DNA reads as TGTGCCAGTAGACGCGGGCGTTGGAGTTCACCCCTCCACTTT. The chain is built from TRBV19 and TRBJ1-6; no definite D call. Trimming left V 6 bases short and J 9 bases short, with 15 bases between. The germline CDR1 and CDR2 sequences are LNHDA and SQIVND (reference sequence). The CDR3 consists of 14 residues.

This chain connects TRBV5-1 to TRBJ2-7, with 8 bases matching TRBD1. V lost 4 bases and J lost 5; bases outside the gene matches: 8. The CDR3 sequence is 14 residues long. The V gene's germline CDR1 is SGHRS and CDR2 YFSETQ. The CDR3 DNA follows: TGCGCCAGCAGCCCGGACAGGGAGGTCGACGAGCAGTACTTC. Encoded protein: CASSPDREVDEQYF.

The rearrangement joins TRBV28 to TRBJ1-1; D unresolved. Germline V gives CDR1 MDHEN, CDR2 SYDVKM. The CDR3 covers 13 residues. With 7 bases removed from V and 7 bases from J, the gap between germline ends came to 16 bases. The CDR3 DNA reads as TGTGCCAGCATCCCCCCTCGGGCGGGTGAAGCTTTCTTT. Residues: CASIPPRAGEAFF.

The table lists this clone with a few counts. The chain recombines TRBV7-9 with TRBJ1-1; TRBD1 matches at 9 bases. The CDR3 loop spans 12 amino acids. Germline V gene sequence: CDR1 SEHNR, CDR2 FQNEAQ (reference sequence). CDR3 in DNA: TGTGTAACGGACAGGGGTAGCGCTGAAGCTTTCTTT. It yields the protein CVTDRGSAEAFF.

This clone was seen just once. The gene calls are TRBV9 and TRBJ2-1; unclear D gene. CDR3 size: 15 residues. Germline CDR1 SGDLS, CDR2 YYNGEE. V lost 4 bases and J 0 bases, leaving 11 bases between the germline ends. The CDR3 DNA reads TGTGCCAGCAGCCCATTGTCAAGCTCCTACAATGAGCAGTTCTTC. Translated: CASSPLSSSYNEQFF.

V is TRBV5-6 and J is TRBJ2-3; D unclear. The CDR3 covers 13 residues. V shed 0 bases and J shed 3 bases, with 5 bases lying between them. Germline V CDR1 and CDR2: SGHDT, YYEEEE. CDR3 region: CASSLGPTDTQYF. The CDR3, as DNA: TGTGCCAGCAGCTTGGGGCCGACAGATACGCAGTATTTT.

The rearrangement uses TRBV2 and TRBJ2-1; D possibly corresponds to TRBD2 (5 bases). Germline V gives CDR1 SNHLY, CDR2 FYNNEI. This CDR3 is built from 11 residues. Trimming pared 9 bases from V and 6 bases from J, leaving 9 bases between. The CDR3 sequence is CASKLGNEQFF. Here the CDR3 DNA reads TGTGCCAGTAAACTAGGCAATGAGCAGTTCTTC.

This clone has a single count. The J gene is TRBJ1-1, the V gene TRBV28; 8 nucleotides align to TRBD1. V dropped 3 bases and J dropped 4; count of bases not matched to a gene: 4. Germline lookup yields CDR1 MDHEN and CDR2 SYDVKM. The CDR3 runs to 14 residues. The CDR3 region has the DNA TGTGCCAGCAGTTTTCCAGGGGGCTTCACTGAAGCTTTCTTT. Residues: CASSFPGGFTEAFF.

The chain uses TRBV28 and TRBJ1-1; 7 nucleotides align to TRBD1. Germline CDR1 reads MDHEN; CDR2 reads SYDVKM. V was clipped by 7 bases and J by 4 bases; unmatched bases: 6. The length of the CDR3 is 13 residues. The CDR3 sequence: CASTSTGPTEAFF. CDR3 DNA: TGTGCCAGCACCTCGACAGGGCCCACTGAAGCTTTCTTT.

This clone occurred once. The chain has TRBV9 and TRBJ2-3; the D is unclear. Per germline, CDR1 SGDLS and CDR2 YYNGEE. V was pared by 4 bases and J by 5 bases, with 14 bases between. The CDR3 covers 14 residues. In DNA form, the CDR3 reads TGTGCCAGCAGCCCGTCCCCGAAGCAAGATACGCAGTATTTT. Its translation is CASSPSPKQDTQYF.

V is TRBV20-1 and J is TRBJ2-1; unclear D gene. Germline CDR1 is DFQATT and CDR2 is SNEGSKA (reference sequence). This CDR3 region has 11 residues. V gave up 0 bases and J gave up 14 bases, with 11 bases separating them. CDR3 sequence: CSARDPVLEFF. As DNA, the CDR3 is TGCAGTGCTAGAGATCCCGTACTTGAGTTCTTC.

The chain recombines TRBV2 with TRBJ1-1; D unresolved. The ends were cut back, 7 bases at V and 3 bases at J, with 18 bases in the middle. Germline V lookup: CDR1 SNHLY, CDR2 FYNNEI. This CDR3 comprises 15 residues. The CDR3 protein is CASTLRPLRDTEAFF. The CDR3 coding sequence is TGTGCCAGCACCCTGCGACCTTTAAGGGACACTGAAGCTTTCTTT.

The CDR3 sequence: CASANSGQYNEQFF. DNA of the CDR3: TGTGCCAGCGCCAATTCGGGACAGTACAATGAGCAGTTCTTC. The V gene is TRBV7-3, the J gene TRBJ2-1; 7 positions agree with TRBD1. The germline V gene has CDR1 SGHTA and CDR2 FQGTGA. This CDR3 region has 14 residues. Trimming at V came to 8 bases and at J to 4 bases, leaving 8 bases not matched to a gene.

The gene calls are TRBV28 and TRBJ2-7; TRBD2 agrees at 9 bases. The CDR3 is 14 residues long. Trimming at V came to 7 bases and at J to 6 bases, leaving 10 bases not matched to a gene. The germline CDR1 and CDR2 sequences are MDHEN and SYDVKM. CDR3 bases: TGTGCCAGCAACGAAGGGACTAGCTTCAGCGAGCAGTACTTC. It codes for CASNEGTSFSEQYF.

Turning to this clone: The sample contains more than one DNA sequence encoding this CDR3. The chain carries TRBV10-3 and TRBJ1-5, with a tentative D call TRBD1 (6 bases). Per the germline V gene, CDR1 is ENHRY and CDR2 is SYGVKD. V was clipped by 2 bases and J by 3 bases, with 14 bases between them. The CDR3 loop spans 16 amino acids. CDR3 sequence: CAISEGQGRSNQPQHF. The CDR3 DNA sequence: TGTGCCATCAGTGAGGGTCAGGGGCGCTCCAATCAGCCCCAGCATTTT.

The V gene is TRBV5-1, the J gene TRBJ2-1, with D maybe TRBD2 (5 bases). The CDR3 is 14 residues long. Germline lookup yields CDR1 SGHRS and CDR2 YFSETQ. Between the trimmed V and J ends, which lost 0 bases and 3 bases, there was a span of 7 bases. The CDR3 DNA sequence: TGCGCCAGCAGCTTGGGACGGGACTACAATGAGCAGTTCTTC. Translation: CASSLGRDYNEQFF.

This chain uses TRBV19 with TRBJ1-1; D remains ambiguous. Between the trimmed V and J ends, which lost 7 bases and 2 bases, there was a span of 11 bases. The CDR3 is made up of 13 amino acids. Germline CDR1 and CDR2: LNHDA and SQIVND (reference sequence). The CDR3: CASIARVNTEAFF. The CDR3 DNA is TGTGCCAGTATCGCGAGGGTTAACACTGAAGCTTTCTTT.

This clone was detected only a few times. The CDR3 DNA reads as TGTGCCATCAGCCAAGGAAGGGAGGGGCAGCCCCAGCATTTT. It specifies CAISQGREGQPQHF. V gene TRBV10-3 combines with J gene TRBJ1-5, with a tentative D call TRBD1 (5 bases). Germline-derived CDR1 and CDR2 are ENHRY and SYGVKD. The V gene lost 6 bases and the J gene lost 7 bases, with 16 bases spanning the gap. The CDR3 totals 14 residues.

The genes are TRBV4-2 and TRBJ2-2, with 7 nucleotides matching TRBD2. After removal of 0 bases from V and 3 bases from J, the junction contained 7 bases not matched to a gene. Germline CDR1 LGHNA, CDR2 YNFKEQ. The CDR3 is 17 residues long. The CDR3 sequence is CASSQEVGGSYTGELFF. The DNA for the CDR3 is TGTGCCAGCAGCCAAGAAGTGGGCGGGAGTTACACCGGGGAGCTGTTTTTT.

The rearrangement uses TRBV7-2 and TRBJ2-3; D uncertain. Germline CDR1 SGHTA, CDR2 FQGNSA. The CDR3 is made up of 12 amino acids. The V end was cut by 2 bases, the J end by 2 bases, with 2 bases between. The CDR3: CASSLYTDTQYF. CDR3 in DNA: TGTGCCAGCAGCTTATACACAGATACGCAGTATTTT.

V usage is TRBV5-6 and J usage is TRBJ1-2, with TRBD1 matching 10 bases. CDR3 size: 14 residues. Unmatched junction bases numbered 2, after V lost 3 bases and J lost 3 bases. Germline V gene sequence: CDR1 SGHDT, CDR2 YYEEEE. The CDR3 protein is CASSWGTGDYGYTF. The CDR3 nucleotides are TGTGCCAGCAGCTGGGGGACAGGGGACTATGGCTACACCTTC.

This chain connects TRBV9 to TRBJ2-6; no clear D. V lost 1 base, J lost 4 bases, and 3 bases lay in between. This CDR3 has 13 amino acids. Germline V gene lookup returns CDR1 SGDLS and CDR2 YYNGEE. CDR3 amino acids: CASSVNGANVLTF. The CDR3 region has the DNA TGTGCCAGCAGCGTAAACGGGGCCAACGTCCTGACTTTC.

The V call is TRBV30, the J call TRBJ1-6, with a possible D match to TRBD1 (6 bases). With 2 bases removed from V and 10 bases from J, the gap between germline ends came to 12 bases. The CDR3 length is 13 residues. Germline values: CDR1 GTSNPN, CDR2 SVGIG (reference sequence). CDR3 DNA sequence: TGTGCCTGGAGTCCAACAGGGAAATCACCCCTCCACTTT. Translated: CAWSPTGKSPLHF.

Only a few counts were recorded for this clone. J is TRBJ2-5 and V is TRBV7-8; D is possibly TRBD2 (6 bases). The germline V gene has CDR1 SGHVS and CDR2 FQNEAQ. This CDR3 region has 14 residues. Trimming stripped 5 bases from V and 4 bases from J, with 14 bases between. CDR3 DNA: TGTGCCAGCAGCGAAGAGGGACTTTCAGAGACCCAGTACTTC. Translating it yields CASSEEGLSETQYF.

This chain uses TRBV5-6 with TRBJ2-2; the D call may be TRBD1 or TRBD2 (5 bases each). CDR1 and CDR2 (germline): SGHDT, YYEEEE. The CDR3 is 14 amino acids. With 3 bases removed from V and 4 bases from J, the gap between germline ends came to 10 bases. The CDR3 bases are TGTGCCAGCAGCTCCGGGACGGTCACCGGGGAGCTGTTTTTT. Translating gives CASSSGTVTGELFF. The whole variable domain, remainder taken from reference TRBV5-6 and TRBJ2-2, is DAGVTQSPTHLIKTRGQQVTLRCSPKSGHDTVSWYQQALGQGPQFIFQYYEEEERQRGNFPDRFSGHQFPNYSSELNVNALLLGDSALYLCASSSGTVTGELFFGEGSRLTVL.

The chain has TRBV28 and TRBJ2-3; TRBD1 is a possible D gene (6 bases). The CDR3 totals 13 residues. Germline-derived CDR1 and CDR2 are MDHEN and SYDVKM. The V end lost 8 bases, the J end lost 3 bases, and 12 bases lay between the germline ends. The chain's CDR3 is CASFLQGTDTQYF. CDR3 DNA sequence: TGTGCCAGCTTTCTACAGGGAACAGATACGCAGTATTTT.

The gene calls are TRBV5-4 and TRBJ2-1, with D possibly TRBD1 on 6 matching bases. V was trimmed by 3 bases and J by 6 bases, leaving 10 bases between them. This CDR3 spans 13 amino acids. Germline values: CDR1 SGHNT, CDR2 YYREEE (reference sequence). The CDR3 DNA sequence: TGTGCCAGCAGCTACGCGGACAGCAATGAGCAGTTCTTC. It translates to CASSYADSNEQFF.

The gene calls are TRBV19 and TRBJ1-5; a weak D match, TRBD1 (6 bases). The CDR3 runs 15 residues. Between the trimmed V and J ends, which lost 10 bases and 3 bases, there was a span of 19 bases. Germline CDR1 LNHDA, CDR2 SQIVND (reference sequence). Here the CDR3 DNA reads TGTGCCACCAGTAGCGGGCAGGGGTTCAATCAGCCCCAGCATTTT. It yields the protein CATSSGQGFNQPQHF.